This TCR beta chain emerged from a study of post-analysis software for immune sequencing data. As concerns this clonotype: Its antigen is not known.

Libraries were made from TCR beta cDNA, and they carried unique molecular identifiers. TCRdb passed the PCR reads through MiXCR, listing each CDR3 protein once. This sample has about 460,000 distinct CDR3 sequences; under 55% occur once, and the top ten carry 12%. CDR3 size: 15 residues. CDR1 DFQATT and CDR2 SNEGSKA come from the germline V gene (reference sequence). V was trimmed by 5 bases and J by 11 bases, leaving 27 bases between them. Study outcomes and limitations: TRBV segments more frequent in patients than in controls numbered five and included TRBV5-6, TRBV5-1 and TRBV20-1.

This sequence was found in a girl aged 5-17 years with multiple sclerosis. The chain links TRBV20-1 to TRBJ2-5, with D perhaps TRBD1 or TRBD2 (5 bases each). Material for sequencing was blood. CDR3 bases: TGCAGTGCTGACCGAGATGGGACGGTCTACAATGAGCAGTACTTC. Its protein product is CSADRDGTVYNEQYF.